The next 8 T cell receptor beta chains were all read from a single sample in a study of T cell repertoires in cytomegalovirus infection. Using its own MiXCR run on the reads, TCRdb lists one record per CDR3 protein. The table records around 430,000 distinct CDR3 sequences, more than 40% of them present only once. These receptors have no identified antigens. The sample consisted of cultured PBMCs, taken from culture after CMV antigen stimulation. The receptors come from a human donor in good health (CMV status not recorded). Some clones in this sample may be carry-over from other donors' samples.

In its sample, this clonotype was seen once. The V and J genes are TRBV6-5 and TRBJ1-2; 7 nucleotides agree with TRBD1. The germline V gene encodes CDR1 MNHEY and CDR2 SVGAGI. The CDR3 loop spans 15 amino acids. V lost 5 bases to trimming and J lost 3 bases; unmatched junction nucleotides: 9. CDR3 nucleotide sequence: TGTGCCAGCAGTGTATGGACAGGTGGGGACTATGGCTACACCTTC. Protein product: CASSVWTGGDYGYTF.

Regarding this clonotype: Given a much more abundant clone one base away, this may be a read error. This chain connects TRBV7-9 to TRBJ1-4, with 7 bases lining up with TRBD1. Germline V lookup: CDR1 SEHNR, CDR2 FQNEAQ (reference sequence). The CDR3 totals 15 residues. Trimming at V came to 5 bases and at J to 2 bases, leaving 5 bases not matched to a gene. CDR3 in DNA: TGTGCCAGCAGCCCATTGACAGGGACTAATGAAAAACTGTTTTTT. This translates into CASSPLTGTNEKLFF.

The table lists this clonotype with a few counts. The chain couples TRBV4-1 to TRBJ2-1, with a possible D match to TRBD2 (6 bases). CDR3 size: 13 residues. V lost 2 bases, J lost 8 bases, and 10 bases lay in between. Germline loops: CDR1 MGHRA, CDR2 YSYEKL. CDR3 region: CASSQLLAYEQFF. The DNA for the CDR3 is TGCGCCAGCAGCCAACTACTAGCCTATGAGCAGTTCTTC.

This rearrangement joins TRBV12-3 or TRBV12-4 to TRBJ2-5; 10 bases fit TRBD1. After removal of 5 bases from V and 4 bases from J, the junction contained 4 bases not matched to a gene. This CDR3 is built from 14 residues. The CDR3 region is CASSLGDRGETQYF. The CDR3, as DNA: TGTGCCAGCAGTCTAGGGGACAGGGGAGAGACCCAGTACTTC.

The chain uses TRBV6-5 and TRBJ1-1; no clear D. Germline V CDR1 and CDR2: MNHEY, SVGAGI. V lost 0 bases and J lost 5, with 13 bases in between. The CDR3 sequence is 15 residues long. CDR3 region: CASSYSSISGTEAFF. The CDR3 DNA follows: TGTGCCAGCAGTTACTCGTCGATCTCGGGGACTGAAGCTTTCTTT.

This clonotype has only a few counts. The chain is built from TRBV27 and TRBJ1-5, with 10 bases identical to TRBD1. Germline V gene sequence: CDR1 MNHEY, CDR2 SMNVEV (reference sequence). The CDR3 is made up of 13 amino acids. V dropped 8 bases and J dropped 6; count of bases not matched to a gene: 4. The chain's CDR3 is CASRGTGVQPQHF. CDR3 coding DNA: TGTGCCAGCCGCGGGACAGGGGTTCAGCCCCAGCATTTT.

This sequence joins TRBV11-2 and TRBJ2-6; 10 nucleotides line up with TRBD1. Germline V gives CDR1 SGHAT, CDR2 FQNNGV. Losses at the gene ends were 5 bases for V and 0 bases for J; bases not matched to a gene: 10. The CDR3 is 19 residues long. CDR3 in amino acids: CASSPVGDRGSSGANVLTF. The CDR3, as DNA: TGTGCCAGCAGCCCCGTGGGGGACAGGGGCTCCTCTGGGGCCAACGTCCTGACTTTC.

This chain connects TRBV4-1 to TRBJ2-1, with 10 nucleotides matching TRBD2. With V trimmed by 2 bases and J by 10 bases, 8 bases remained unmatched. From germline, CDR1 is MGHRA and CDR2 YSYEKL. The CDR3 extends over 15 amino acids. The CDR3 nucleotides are TGCGCCAGCAGCCAAATCAGCGGGGGGGCAAGGGAGCAGTTCTTC. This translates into CASSQISGGAREQFF.